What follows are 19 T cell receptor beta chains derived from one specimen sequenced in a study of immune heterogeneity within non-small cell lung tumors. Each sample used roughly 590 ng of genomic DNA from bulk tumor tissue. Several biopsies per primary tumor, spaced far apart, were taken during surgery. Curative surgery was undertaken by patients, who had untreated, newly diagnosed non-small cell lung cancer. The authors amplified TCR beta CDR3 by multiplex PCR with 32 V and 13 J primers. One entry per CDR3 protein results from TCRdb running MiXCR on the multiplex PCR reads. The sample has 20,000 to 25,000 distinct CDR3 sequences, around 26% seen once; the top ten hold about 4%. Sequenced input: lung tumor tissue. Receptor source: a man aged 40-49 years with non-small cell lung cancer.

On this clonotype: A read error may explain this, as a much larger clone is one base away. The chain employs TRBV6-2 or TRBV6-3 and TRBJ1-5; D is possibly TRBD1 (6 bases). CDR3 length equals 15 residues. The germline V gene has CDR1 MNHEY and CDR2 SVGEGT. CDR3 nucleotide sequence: TGTTCCAGCACCTGGACAGCTTATAGCAATCAGCCCCAGCATTTT. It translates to CSSTWTAYSNQPQHF.

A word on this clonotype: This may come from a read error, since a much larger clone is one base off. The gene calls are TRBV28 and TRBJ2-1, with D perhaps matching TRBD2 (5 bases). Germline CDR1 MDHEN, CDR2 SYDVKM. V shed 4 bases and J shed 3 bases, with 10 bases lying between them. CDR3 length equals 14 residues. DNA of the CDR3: TGTGCCAGCAGTTCGGGGAGCTACTACAATGAGCAGTTCTTC. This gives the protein CASSSGSYYNEQFF.

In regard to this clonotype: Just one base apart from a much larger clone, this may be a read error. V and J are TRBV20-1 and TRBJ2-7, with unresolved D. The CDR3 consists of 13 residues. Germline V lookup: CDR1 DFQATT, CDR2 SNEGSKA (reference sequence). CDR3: CSSSRGVPYEQYF. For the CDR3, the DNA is TGCAGTTCTAGTCGCGGAGTACCCTACGAGCAGTACTTC.

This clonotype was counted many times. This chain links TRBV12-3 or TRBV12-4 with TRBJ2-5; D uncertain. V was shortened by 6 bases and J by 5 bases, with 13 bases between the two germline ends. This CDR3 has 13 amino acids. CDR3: CASRGGGLETQYF. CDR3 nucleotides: TGTGCCAGCAGGGGTGGTGGGTTGGAGACCCAGTACTTC.

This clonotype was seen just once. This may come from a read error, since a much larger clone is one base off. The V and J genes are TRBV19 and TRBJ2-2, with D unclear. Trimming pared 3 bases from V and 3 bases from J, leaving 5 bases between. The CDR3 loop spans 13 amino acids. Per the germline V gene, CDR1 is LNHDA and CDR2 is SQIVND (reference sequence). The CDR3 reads CASSICHTGELFF. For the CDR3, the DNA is TGTGCCAGTAGTATTTGCCACACCGGGGAGCTGTTTTTT.

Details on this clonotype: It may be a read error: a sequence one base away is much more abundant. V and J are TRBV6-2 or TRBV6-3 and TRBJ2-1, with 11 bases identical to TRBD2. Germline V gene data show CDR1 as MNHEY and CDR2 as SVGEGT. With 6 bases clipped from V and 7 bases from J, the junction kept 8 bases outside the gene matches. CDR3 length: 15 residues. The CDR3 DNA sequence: TGTGCCAGCAGAGTAACTAGCGGGAGTATAAATGAGCAGTTCTTC. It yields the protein CASRVTSGSINEQFF.

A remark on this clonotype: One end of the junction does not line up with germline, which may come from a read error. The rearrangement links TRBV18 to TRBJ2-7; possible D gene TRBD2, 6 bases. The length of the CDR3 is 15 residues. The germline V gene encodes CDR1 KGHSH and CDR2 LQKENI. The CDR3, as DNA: TGTGCCAACTCACCACCGGAACGGGAGAGGAACGAGCAGTACTTC. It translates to CANSPPERERNEQYF.

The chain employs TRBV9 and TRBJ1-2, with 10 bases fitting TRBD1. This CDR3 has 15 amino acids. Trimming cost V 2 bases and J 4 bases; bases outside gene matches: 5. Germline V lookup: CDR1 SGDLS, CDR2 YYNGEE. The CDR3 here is CASSVATGGGYGYTF. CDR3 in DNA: TGTGCCAGCAGCGTGGCGACAGGGGGCGGCTATGGCTACACCTTC.

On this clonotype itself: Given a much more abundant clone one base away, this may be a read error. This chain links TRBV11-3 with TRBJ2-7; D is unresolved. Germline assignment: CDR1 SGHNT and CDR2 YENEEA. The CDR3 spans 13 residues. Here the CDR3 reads CASRGFGSYERYF. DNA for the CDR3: TGTGCCAGCAGGGGTTTCGGGTCCTACGAGCGGTACTTC.

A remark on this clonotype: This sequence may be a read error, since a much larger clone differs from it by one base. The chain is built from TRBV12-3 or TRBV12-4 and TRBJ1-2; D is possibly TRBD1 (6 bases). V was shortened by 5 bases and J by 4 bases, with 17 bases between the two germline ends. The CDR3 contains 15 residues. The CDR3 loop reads CASSPQGSLRYGYTF. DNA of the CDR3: TGTGCCAGCAGTCCCCAGGGGAGCCTCCGCTATGGCTACACCTTC.

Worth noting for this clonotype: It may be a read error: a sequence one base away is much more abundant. The CDR3 loop is CSARGFAVYEQYF. The CDR3 bases are TGCAGTGCTAGAGGTTTCGCGGTCTACGAGCAGTACTTC. The genes are TRBV20-1 and TRBJ2-7; unclear D gene. V lost 1 base and J lost 3, with 10 bases in between. Germline CDR1 is DFQATT and CDR2 is SNEGSKA (reference sequence). The CDR3 sequence is 13 residues long.

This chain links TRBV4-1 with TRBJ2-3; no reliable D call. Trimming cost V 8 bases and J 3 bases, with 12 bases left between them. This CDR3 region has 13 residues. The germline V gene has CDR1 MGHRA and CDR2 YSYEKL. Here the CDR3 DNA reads TGCGCCAGCCTGGGTAGCAGGACAGATACGCAGTATTTT. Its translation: CASLGSRTDTQYF.

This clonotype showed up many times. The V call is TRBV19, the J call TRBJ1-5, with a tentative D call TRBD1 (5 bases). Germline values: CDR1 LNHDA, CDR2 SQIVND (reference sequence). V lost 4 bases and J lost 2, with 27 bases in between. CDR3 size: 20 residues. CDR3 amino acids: CASSTPGGGLVSGGNQPQHF. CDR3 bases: TGTGCCAGTAGTACCCCTGGGGGAGGGTTAGTATCCGGCGGCAATCAGCCCCAGCATTTT.

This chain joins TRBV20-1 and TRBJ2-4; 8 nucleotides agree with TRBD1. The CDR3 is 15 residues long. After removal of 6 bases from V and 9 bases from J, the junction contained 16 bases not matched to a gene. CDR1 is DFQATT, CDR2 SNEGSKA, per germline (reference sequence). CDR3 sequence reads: CSASMSDRGPTIQYF. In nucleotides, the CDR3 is TGCAGTGCCTCAATGTCCGACAGGGGCCCGACCATTCAGTACTTC.

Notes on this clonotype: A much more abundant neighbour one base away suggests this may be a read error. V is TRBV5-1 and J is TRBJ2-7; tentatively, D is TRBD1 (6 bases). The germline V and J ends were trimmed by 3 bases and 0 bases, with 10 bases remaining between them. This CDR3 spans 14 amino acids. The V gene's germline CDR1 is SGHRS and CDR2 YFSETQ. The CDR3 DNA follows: TGCGCCAGCAGCTGTGGGGGCTCCTCCTACGAGCAGTACTTC. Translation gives CASSCGGSSYEQYF.

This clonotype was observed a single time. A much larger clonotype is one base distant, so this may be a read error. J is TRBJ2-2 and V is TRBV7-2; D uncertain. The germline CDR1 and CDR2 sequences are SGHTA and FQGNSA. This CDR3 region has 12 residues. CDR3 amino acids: CASRLGIGELFF. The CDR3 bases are TGTGCCAGCAGATTAGGGATCGGGGAGCTGTTTTTT.

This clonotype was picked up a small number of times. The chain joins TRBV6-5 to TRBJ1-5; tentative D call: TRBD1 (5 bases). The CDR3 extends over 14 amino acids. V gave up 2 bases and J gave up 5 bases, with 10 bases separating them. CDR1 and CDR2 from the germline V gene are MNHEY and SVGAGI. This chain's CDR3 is CASSYTGYDQPQHF. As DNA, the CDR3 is TGTGCCAGCAGTTACACAGGCTACGATCAGCCCCAGCATTTT.

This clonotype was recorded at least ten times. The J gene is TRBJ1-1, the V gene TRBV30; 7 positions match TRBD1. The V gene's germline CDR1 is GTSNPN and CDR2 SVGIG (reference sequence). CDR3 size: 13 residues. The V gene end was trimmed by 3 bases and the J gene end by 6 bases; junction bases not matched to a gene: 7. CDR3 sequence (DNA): TGTGCCTGGAGAGTCAGCGACAGGGCTGAAGCTTTCTTT. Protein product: CAWRVSDRAEAFF.

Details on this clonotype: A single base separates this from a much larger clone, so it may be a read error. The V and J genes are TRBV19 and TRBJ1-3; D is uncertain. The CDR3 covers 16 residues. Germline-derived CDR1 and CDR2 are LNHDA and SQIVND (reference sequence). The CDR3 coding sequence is TGTGTCAGCAGCCCGGGGAACATACGCTCTGGAAACACCATATATTTT. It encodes CVSSPGNIRSGNTIYF.